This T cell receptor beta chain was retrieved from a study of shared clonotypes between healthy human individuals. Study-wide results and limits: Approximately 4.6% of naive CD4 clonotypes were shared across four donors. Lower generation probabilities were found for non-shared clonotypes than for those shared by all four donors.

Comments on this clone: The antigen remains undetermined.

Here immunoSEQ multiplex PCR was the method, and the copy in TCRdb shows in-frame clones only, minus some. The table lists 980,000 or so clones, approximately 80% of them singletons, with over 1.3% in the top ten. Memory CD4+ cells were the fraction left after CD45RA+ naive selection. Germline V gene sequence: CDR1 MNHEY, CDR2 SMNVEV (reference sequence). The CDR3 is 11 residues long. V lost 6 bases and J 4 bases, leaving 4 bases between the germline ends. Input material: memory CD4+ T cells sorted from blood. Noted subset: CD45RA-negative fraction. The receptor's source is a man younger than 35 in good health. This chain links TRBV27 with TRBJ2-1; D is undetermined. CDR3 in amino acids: CASRIYNEQFF. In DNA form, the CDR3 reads TGTGCCAGCAGAATTTACAATGAGCAGTTCTTC.